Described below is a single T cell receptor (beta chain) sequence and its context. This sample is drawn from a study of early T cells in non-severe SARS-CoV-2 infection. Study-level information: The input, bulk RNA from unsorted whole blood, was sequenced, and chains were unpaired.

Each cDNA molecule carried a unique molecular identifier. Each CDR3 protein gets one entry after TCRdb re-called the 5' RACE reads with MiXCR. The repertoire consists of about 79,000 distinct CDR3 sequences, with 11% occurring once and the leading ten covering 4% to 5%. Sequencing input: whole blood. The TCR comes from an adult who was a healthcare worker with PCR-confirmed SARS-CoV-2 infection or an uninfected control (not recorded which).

The chain's CDR3 is CASRGLDRGSYEQYF. The CDR3 DNA reads as TGCGCCAGCAGAGGACTGGACAGGGGGTCCTACGAGCAGTACTTC. The V call is TRBV10-2, the J call TRBJ2-7; 10 bases agree with TRBD1. V trimming: 6 bases; J trimming: 1 base; junction bases outside the gene matches: 6. The CDR3 sequence is 15 residues long. The V gene's germline CDR1 is WSHSY and CDR2 SAAADI.